This T cell receptor (beta chain) originates from a study of response to subunit inactivated influenza vaccine. General study results and limits: Authors suggested each seasonal influenza vaccination recruits few new T cells.

Each CDR3 protein is one row after TCRdb ran MiXCR on the RT-PCR reads. The sample yields 530,000 or so distinct CDR3 sequences, about 25% seen once. The CDR3 has 12 amino acids. CDR1 is KGHSH and CDR2 is LQKENI in the germline V gene. Trimming removed 3 bases from V and 5 bases from J, with 8 bases in between. In this sample, this clonotype turned up many times. The target antigen is unknown. This clonotype originated in a man between 50 and 59 years old who received an inactivated influenza vaccine. The V gene is TRBV18, the J gene TRBJ2-7, with TRBD1 as a possible D gene (6 bases). The sample consisted of CD4+ T cells sorted from PBMCs, taken 5 days after vaccination. Here the CDR3 reads CASSPSGDEQYF. The CDR3 DNA is TGTGCCAGCTCACCTTCAGGGGACGAGCAGTACTTC.